Each of the 5 T cell receptor beta chains below was sequenced from the same sample in a study of shared clonotypes between healthy human individuals. The method was immunoSEQ multiplex PCR; TCRdb's version includes in-frame clones alone and lacks a portion of them. The sample has roughly 530,000 clones, 95% to 97% seen once. What was sequenced was naive CD4+ T cells sorted from blood. The subset: CD45RA+ positively selected. The receptors were sampled from a woman in her twenties or thirties in good health.

CDR3 sequence (DNA): TGTGCCTGGAGTGGATGGGCATTCGGAACTGAAGCTTTCTTT. Protein sequence: CAWSGWAFGTEAFF. This chain joins TRBV30 and TRBJ1-1; D is unclear. Germline CDR1 and CDR2: GTSNPN and SVGIG (reference sequence). Trimming shortened V by 1 base and J by 5 bases, and 14 bases separated the two germline ends. The CDR3 extends over 14 amino acids.

The gene calls are TRBV19 and TRBJ2-1; 13 bases align to TRBD2. Germline loops: CDR1 LNHDA, CDR2 SQIVND (reference sequence). Unmatched junction bases numbered 8, after V lost 6 bases and J lost 0 bases. The CDR3 consists of 18 residues. CDR3 protein: CASSTLAGGPSSYNEQFF. Here the CDR3 DNA reads TGTGCCAGTAGCACACTAGCGGGAGGGCCTAGCTCCTACAATGAGCAGTTCTTC.

The chain employs TRBV28 and TRBJ1-2, with D tentatively TRBD1 (5 bases). Germline V lookup: CDR1 MDHEN, CDR2 SYDVKM. CDR3 length equals 14 residues. The germline V and J ends were trimmed by 1 base and 4 bases, with 10 bases remaining between them. The CDR3 nucleotides read TGTGCCAGCAGTTTATCCCGGGGCCTCTATGGCTACACCTTC. It yields the protein CASSLSRGLYGYTF.

This clone was recorded once. The DNA for the CDR3 is TGTGCCAGCAGTCGTTCAGGGGGGAGGTACGAGCAGTACTTC. It is translated as CASSRSGGRYEQYF. The chain has TRBV27 and TRBJ2-7, with D perhaps TRBD1 (7 bases). Trimming pared 5 bases from V and 4 bases from J, leaving 15 bases between. Germline assignment: CDR1 MNHEY and CDR2 SMNVEV (reference sequence). CDR3 length: 14 residues.

The CDR3 spells CASNERAETQYF. Written as DNA, the CDR3 is TGTGCCAGCAATGAGCGGGCGGAGACCCAGTACTTC. The V gene is TRBV2, the J gene TRBJ2-5, with D perhaps TRBD2 (6 bases). The CDR3 covers 12 residues. The ends were cut back, 7 bases at V and 5 bases at J, with 11 bases in the middle. Germline V gene lookup returns CDR1 SNHLY and CDR2 FYNNEI.